In its sample, the clone carrying this T cell receptor (beta chain) was seen a few times. Antigen specificity is unknown. Healthy Caucasian individuals from Russia aged 6 to 90 were enrolled as donors. Whenever a sample was processed, at least 6.5 million PBMCs were isolated. PCR was performed a second time for roughly 7 to 11 cycles using a sample-barcoded 5' primer and a J-beta primer mix. TCRdb analysed the 5' RACE reads with MiXCR anew, one entry per CDR3 protein. The sample has 760,000 or so distinct CDR3 sequences, about 25% seen once. The sample originates from a study of blood T cells in healthy people across ages. Regarding the study as a whole: Across the age range, TCR beta diversity per million T cells fell in a roughly linear way.

This CDR3 region has 13 residues. Trimming removed 4 bases from V and 0 bases from J, with 7 bases in between. In germline, CDR1 is SQVTM, CDR2 ANQGSEA. These same records also appear under a second study, on T cells of mothers and their children.

The sample taken for sequencing was blood. The chain has TRBV29-1 and TRBJ1-3; no clear D. This sequence was found in a boy aged 5-17 years in good health. The CDR3 DNA sequence: TGCAGCGTTGGCTCGAGCTCTGGAAACACCATATATTTT. Its translation is CSVGSSSGNTIYF.